A selection of T cell receptor beta chains follows, all from one sample in a study of cytomegalovirus exposure and HLA in healthy donors. Sequenced by immunoSEQ multiplex PCR; TCRdb stores in-frame clones only, minus some. The data contain 75,000 to 100,000 clones, around 76% of them seen just once; the ten biggest clones take up 0.57%. The sequencing input was PBMCs. These TCRs come from a man aged 30 to 39 in good health and CMV-seronegative. CDR3s include the opening cysteine and the closing phenylalanine or tryptophan. Each record gives: clone size, D gene, J gene, V gene, CDR3 protein, CDR3 DNA. A D gene is named only where the DNA matches it firmly. Size values are once, few and many counts, or a class for expanded clones, and some rows have none.

clone_size: .; d_call: .; j_call: TRBJ2-1; v_call: TRBV27; cdr3_aa: CASSLSISSYNEQFF; cdr3_nt: TGTGCCAGCAGTTTATCGATTAGCTCCTACAATGAGCAGTTCTTC
clone_size: .; d_call: .; j_call: TRBJ2-1; v_call: TRBV7-3; cdr3_aa: CASSPNRRNNEQFF; cdr3_nt: TGTGCCAGCAGCCCCAACAGACGGAACAATGAGCAGTTCTTC
clone_size: once; d_call: .; j_call: TRBJ2-3; v_call: TRBV7-9; cdr3_aa: CASSLGGLTSTDTQYF; cdr3_nt: TGTGCCAGCAGCTTAGGTGGGCTTACTAGCACAGATACGCAGTATTTT
clone_size: .; d_call: .; j_call: TRBJ1-6; v_call: TRBV10-3; cdr3_aa: CAISETYRDSPLHF; cdr3_nt: TGTGCCATCAGTGAGACCTACAGGGACTCACCCCTCCACTTT
clone_size: .; d_call: .; j_call: TRBJ1-1; v_call: TRBV5-1; cdr3_aa: CASSLGPSGGSTEAFF; cdr3_nt: TGCGCCAGCAGCTTGGGCCCCTCCGGTGGGAGCACTGAAGCTTTCTTT
clone_size: .; d_call: .; j_call: TRBJ2-5; v_call: TRBV11-3; cdr3_aa: CASSLGASRTQYF; cdr3_nt: TGTGCCAGCAGCTTAGGGGCATCTCGGACCCAGTACTTC
clone_size: few; d_call: TRBD2; j_call: TRBJ2-5; v_call: TRBV29-1; cdr3_aa: CSVSPGLVRETQYF; cdr3_nt: TGCAGCGTTTCGCCGGGACTAGTCCGAGAGACCCAGTACTTC
clone_size: .; d_call: .; j_call: TRBJ1-6; v_call: TRBV2; cdr3_aa: CASSETGSTGLNSPLHF; cdr3_nt: TGTGCCAGCAGTGAAACGGGGTCGACAGGATTAAACTCACCCCTCCACTTT
clone_size: .; d_call: .; j_call: TRBJ2-4; v_call: TRBV6-6; cdr3_aa: CASSYDSGDKNIQYF; cdr3_nt: TGTGCCAGCAGTTACGATTCCGGGGACAAAAACATTCAGTACTTC
clone_size: .; d_call: .; j_call: TRBJ2-1; v_call: TRBV6-4; cdr3_aa: CASSDRPDRNAVNEQFF; cdr3_nt: TGTGCCAGCAGTGACCGGCCCGACAGGAACGCTGTGAATGAGCAGTTCTTC
clone_size: .; d_call: TRBD1; j_call: TRBJ1-2; v_call: TRBV29-1; cdr3_aa: CSGTGRGSNYGYTF; cdr3_nt: TGCAGCGGTACCGGCAGGGGGAGTAACTATGGCTACACCTTC
clone_size: .; d_call: .; j_call: TRBJ2-2; v_call: TRBV28; cdr3_aa: CASSGAGPTGELFF; cdr3_nt: TGTGCCAGCAGTGGGGCAGGGCCCACCGGGGAGCTGTTTTTT
clone_size: .; d_call: .; j_call: TRBJ2-5; v_call: TRBV27; cdr3_aa: CASSLTLQETQYF; cdr3_nt: TGTGCCAGCAGTCTAACCCTTCAAGAGACCCAGTACTTC
clone_size: .; d_call: TRBD1; j_call: TRBJ2-4; v_call: TRBV2; cdr3_aa: CASSPPGQGATIQYF; cdr3_nt: TGTGCCAGCAGTCCGCCGGGACAGGGGGCGACCATTCAGTACTTC
clone_size: .; d_call: .; j_call: TRBJ2-2; v_call: TRBV14; cdr3_aa: CASSHVRADRATGELFF; cdr3_nt: TGTGCCAGCAGCCATGTTAGGGCGGACAGAGCCACCGGGGAGCTGTTTTTT
clone_size: .; d_call: .; j_call: TRBJ1-2; v_call: TRBV6-5; cdr3_aa: CASSYGAGINYGYTF; cdr3_nt: TGTGCCAGCAGTTACGGTGCAGGGATTAACTATGGCTACACCTTC
clone_size: few; d_call: .; j_call: TRBJ1-5; v_call: TRBV5-1; cdr3_aa: CASSPGQINQPQHF; cdr3_nt: TGCGCCAGCAGCCCAGGACAGATCAATCAGCCCCAGCATTTT
clone_size: .; d_call: TRBD2; j_call: TRBJ2-1; v_call: TRBV7-2; cdr3_aa: CASSLEFSGGALNEQFF; cdr3_nt: TGTGCCAGCAGCTTAGAGTTTAGCGGGGGGGCCCTCAATGAGCAGTTCTTC
clone_size: .; d_call: TRBD1; j_call: TRBJ1-6; v_call: TRBV27; cdr3_aa: CASSLEQGLYNSPLHF; cdr3_nt: TGTGCCAGCAGTTTAGAACAGGGGCTCTATAATTCACCCCTCCACTTT
clone_size: .; d_call: .; j_call: TRBJ1-1; v_call: TRBV9; cdr3_aa: CASSVFRGSGAEAFF; cdr3_nt: TGTGCCAGCAGCGTATTTCGGGGGTCCGGTGCGGAAGCTTTCTTT
clone_size: few; d_call: .; j_call: TRBJ1-1; v_call: TRBV27; cdr3_aa: CASRTTGEAFF; cdr3_nt: TGTGCCAGCAGGACAACAGGGGAAGCTTTCTTT